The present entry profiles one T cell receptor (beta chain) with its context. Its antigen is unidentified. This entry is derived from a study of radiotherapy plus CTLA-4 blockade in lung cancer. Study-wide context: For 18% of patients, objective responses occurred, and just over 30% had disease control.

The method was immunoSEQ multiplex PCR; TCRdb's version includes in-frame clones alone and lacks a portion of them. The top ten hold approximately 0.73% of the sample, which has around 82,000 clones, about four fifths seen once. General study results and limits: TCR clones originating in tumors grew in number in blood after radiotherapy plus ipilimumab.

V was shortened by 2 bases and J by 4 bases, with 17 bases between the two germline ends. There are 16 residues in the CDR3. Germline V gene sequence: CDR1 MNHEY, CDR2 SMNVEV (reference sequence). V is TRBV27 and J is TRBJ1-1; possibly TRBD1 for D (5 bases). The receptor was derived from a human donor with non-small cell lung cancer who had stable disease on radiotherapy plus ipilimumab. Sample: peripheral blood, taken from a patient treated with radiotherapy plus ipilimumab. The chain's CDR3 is CASSLRGGVGTTEAFF. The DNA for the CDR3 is TGTGCCAGCAGTTTAAGGGGAGGGGTAGGGACCACTGAAGCTTTCTTT.